This TCR beta chain was sequenced for a study of blood T cell repertoires in COVID-19. Produced via immunoSEQ multiplex PCR; TCRdb's table is partial and in-frame only. The sample yields more than 200,000 clones, around 87% seen once. This CDR3 is built from 14 residues. Germline V gene lookup returns CDR1 SGHRS and CDR2 YFSETQ. The junction had 7 bases not matched to a gene; V was cut back by 5 bases and J by 3 bases. The chain has TRBV5-1 and TRBJ2-7; TRBD2 agrees at 8 bases. Sequenced input: peripheral blood. This sequence originates from a woman aged 60 to 75 with COVID-19, enrolled during active disease. The CDR3 sequence is CASRQGLGVYEQYF. CDR3 sequence (DNA): TGCGCCAGCAGACAGGGACTAGGGGTCTACGAGCAGTACTTC.